Here is one TCR beta chain with its context. The antigen remains unidentified. Method: immunoSEQ multiplex PCR; TCRdb's copy keeps in-frame clones and lacks some. The top ten hold about 9.7% of the sample, which has about 120,000 clones, about 86% seen once. The V gene's germline CDR1 is SGHRS and CDR2 YFSETQ. The V end lost 2 bases, the J end lost 6 bases, and 9 bases lay between the germline ends. This CDR3 contains 12 residues. The data originate from a study of T cell responses to AZD1222 COVID-19 vaccine. Study results and caveats: Sampling that yielded the repertoires occurred only after the peak T cell response.

This receptor was obtained from an adult in good health. The chain is built from TRBV5-1 and TRBJ2-7; D possibly corresponds to TRBD1 (6 bases). This sample comprised peripheral blood, obtained on day 0 of AZD1222 vaccination. Here the CDR3 reads CASSLQGGEQYF. CDR3 bases: TGCGCCAGCAGCTTACAGGGTGGCGAGCAGTACTTC. Full variable domain (missing parts from reference TRBV5-1 and TRBJ2-7): KAGVTQTPRYLIKTRGQQVTLSCSPISGHRSVSWYQQTPGQGLQFLFEYFSETQRNKGNFPGRFSGRQFSNSRSEMNVSTLELGDSALYLCASSLQGGEQYFGPGTRLTVT.